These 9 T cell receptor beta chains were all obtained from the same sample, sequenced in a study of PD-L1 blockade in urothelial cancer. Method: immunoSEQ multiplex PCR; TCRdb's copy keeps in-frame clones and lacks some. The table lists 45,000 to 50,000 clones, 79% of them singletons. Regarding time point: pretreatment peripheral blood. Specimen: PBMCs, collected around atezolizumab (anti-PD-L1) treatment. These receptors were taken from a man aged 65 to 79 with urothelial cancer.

The CDR3 sequence: CASSSWDRGDTEAFF. CDR3 DNA sequence: TGTGCCAGCAGTTCATGGGACAGGGGGGACACTGAAGCTTTCTTT. This chain uses TRBV28 with TRBJ1-1; 11 bases map to TRBD1. Germline V gives CDR1 MDHEN, CDR2 SYDVKM. The junction had 4 bases not matched to a gene; V was cut back by 4 bases and J by 3 bases. The CDR3 is 15 residues long.

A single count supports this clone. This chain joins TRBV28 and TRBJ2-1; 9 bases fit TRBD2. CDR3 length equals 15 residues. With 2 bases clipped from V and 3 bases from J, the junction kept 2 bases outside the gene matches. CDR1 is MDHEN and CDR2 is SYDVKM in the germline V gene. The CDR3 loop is CASSLASGDYNEQFF. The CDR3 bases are TGTGCCAGCAGTTTAGCTAGCGGGGACTACAATGAGCAGTTCTTC.

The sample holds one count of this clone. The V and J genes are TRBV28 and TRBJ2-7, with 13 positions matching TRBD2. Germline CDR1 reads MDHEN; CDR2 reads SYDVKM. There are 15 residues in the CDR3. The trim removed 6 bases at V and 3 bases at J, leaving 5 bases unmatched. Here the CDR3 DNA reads TGTGCCAGCAGCCCGGGGACTAGCGGGGTCTACGAGCAGTACTTC. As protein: CASSPGTSGVYEQYF.

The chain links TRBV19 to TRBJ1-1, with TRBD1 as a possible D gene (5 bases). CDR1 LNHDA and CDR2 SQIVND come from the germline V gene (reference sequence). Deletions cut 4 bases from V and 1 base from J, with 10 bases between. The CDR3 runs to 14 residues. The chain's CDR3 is CASSKRQRNTEAFF. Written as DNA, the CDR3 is TGTGCCAGTAGTAAGCGACAGCGGAACACTGAAGCTTTCTTT.

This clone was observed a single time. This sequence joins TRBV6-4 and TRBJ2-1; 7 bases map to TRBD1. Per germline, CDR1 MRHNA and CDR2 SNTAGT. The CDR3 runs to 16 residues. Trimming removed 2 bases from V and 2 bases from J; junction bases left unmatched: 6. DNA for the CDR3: TGTGCCAGCAGTGACCGACAGGGAACTCCCTACAATGAGCAGTTCTTC. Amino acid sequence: CASSDRQGTPYNEQFF.

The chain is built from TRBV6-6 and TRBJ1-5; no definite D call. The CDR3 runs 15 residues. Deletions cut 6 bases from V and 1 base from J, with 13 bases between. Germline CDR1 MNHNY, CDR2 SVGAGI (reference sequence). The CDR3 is CASSFGWESNQPQHF. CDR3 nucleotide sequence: TGTGCCAGCAGCTTCGGGTGGGAGAGCAATCAGCCCCAGCATTTT.

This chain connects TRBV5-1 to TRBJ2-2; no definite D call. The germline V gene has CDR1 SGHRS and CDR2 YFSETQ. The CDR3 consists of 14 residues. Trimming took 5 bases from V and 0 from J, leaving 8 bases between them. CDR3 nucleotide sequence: TGCGCCAGCAGGAGCGCTCCGAACACCGGGGAGCTGTTTTTT. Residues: CASRSAPNTGELFF.

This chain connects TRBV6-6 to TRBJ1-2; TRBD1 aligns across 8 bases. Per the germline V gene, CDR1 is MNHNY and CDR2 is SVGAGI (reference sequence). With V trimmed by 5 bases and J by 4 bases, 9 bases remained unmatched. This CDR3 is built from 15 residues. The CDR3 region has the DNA TGTGCCAGCAGTACTTACAGGGGGACGAGCTATGGCTACACCTTC. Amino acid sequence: CASSTYRGTSYGYTF.

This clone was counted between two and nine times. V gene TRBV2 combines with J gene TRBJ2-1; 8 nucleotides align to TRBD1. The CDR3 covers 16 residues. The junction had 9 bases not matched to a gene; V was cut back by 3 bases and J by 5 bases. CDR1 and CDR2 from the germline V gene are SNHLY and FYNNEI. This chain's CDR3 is CASSETGQALNNEQFF. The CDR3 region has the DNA TGTGCCAGCAGTGAGACGGGACAGGCCCTTAACAATGAGCAGTTCTTC.